This T cell receptor (beta chain) originates from a study of blood T cells in healthy people across ages. There are a few counts of this clonotype. Its antigen is as yet unknown. Next came a second PCR, run for about 6 to 12 cycles, which used a sample-barcoded 5' primer along with a J-beta primer mix. MiXCR, run by TCRdb on the 5' RACE reads, gives a single entry per CDR3 protein. The profile shows over 450,000 distinct CDR3 sequences, around 24% of them singletons. The study, taken as a whole, reports: Considered underestimates were the diversity estimates obtained from one million T cells.

Germline V gene lookup returns CDR1 DFQATT and CDR2 SNEGSKA (reference sequence). This CDR3 contains 11 residues. The trim removed 5 bases at V and 12 bases at J, leaving 8 bases unmatched. In addition, the sample was reused for a study of T cells of mothers and their children.

The chain carries TRBV20-1 and TRBJ2-3; 7 bases are shared with TRBD2. The receptor was isolated from a boy younger than 18 in good health. Sequencing used blood. The CDR3 loop reads CSASPGTNQYF. CDR3 sequence (DNA): TGCAGTGCTTCACCCGGGACTAATCAGTATTTT.